A single sample gave rise to the 17 T cell receptor beta chains below, sequenced in a study of T cells in localized non-small cell lung cancer. Repertoires were generated with immunoSEQ multiplex PCR, while TCRdb's copy carries only in-frame clones and drops some. The table has about 24,000 clones, 88% seen once. Sequencing used PBMCs, obtained before any cancer treatment. These receptors all stem from a man aged 35 to 70 with stage II lung adenocarcinoma.

The chain has TRBV4-2 and TRBJ2-3, with TRBD2 matching 10 bases. V trimming: 4 bases; J trimming: 2 bases; junction bases outside the gene matches: 6. Germline V CDR1 and CDR2: LGHNA, YNFKEQ. This CDR3 region has 16 residues. The DNA of the CDR3 is TGTGCCAGCAGCCCGAGCGGGGGGGCCTTCACAGATACGCAGTATTTT. As protein: CASSPSGGAFTDTQYF.

This clone was counted only a few times. The chain links TRBV5-4 to TRBJ1-1, with D perhaps TRBD1 (6 bases). This CDR3 has 13 residues. The V end was cut by 4 bases, the J end by 3 bases, with 10 bases between. The germline V gene encodes CDR1 SGHNT and CDR2 YYREEE (reference sequence). CDR3 amino acids: CASSGTTYTEAFF. CDR3 bases: TGTGCCAGCAGCGGGACAACTTACACTGAAGCTTTCTTT.

The V call is TRBV11-3, the J call TRBJ2-1; the D gene could be TRBD1 or TRBD2 (5 bases each). CDR3 length: 16 residues. Germline lookup yields CDR1 SGHNT and CDR2 YENEEA. The V gene lost 5 bases and the J gene lost 0 bases, with 14 bases spanning the gap. DNA of the CDR3: TGTGCCAGCAGCCACGCCGGGGACCCCTCCTACAATGAGCAGTTCTTC. Its protein product is CASSHAGDPSYNEQFF.

The rearrangement uses TRBV28 and TRBJ2-7; perhaps TRBD2 as D (7 bases). Trimming shortened V by 4 bases and J by 3 bases, and 10 bases separated the two germline ends. In germline, CDR1 is MDHEN, CDR2 SYDVKM. The CDR3 is 13 residues long. The CDR3 coding sequence is TGTGCCAGCAGTTCGGGGGGCAACTACGAGCAGTACTTC. This translates into CASSSGGNYEQYF. Full variable domain (missing parts from reference TRBV28 and TRBJ2-7): DVKVTQSSRYLVKRTGEKVFLECVQDMDHENMFWYRQDPGLGLRLIYFSYDVKMKEKGDIPEGYSVSREKKERFSLILESASTNQTSMYLCASSSGGNYEQYFGPGTRLTVT.

The V call is TRBV10-2, the J call TRBJ2-2; TRBD1 agrees at 7 bases. V gave up 4 bases and J gave up 0 bases; unmatched junction bases: 11. The CDR3 has 18 residues. The germline V gene has CDR1 WSHSY and CDR2 SAAADI. In nucleotides, the CDR3 is TGCGCCAGCAGTGCGCCGACACGGGACAGCTCGAACACCGGGGAGCTGTTTTTT. Protein sequence: CASSAPTRDSSNTGELFF.

The genes are TRBV10-2 and TRBJ2-7; 11 bases map to TRBD1. This CDR3 has 15 residues. V shed 5 bases and J 4 bases; nucleotides not matched to a gene: 7. Germline loops: CDR1 WSHSY, CDR2 SAAADI. The CDR3 region is CASSPGQGAIYEQYF. CDR3 bases: TGCGCCAGCAGTCCCGGACAGGGGGCAATTTACGAGCAGTACTTC.

This chain links TRBV6-5 with TRBJ2-3; the match to TRBD1 covers 9 bases. Looked up from germline, CDR1 is MNHEY and CDR2 is SVGAGI. This CDR3 has 14 residues. The trim removed 2 bases at V and 4 bases at J, leaving 1 base unmatched. CDR3 bases: TGTGCCAGCAGTTACAACAGGGGGCCAGATACGCAGTATTTT. Translated, it gives CASSYNRGPDTQYF.

The V and J genes are TRBV6-6 and TRBJ1-2, with D unresolved. The CDR3 has 12 residues. Germline V gives CDR1 MNHNY, CDR2 SVGAGI (reference sequence). V was pared by 4 bases and J by 4 bases, with 7 bases between. The CDR3 bases are TGTGCCAGCAGTTCCGGTGGCTATGGCTACACCTTC. Protein: CASSSGGYGYTF.

The chain is built from TRBV2 and TRBJ1-5; D is perhaps TRBD1 (6 bases). V lost 5 bases and J 5 bases, leaving 7 bases between the germline ends. From germline, CDR1 is SNHLY and CDR2 FYNNEI. The CDR3 is 12 residues long. The CDR3 nucleotides are TGTGCCAGCAGTAGACAGGATCAGCCCCAGCATTTT. Translated: CASSRQDQPQHF.

The chain links TRBV29-1 to TRBJ1-2, with 9 bases fitting TRBD1. The V gene end was trimmed by 4 bases and the J gene end by 5 bases; junction bases not matched to a gene: 5. The germline gives CDR1 SQVTM, CDR2 ANQGSEA. CDR3 length: 13 residues. As DNA, the CDR3 is TGCAGCGTTGTGGGACAGGGAAATTATGGCTACACCTTC. It codes for CSVVGQGNYGYTF.

The table lists this clone with a few counts. This chain uses TRBV6-1 with TRBJ1-2; tentatively, D is TRBD1 (5 bases). The CDR3 extends over 14 amino acids. Germline V CDR1 and CDR2: MNHNS, SASEGT. V lost 3 bases to trimming and J lost 6 bases, with 14 bases between them. The CDR3 nucleotides are TGTGCCAGCAGTGAGGGGACCAGGACGGATGGCTACACCTTC. Encoded protein: CASSEGTRTDGYTF.

V is TRBV19 and J is TRBJ1-2; D not certain. The V and J ends lost 3 bases and 0 bases respectively, with 8 bases between them. Germline CDR1 reads LNHDA; CDR2 reads SQIVND (reference sequence). The CDR3 is made up of 14 amino acids. CDR3 residues: CASSIGSANYGYTF. For the CDR3, the DNA is TGTGCCAGTAGTATCGGGTCTGCTAACTATGGCTACACCTTC.

This clone was observed a handful of times. The chain carries TRBV11-2 and TRBJ2-1, with D possibly being TRBD2 (5 bases). Germline values: CDR1 SGHAT, CDR2 FQNNGV. There are 13 residues in the CDR3. The V end was cut by 5 bases, the J end by 5 bases, with 10 bases between. CDR3: CASSLGLNNEQFF. The CDR3 coding sequence is TGTGCCAGCAGCCTCGGACTCAACAATGAGCAGTTCTTC.

The genes are TRBV5-4 and TRBJ2-1; 10 bases map to TRBD1. Per the germline V gene, CDR1 is SGHNT and CDR2 is YYREEE (reference sequence). This CDR3 contains 15 residues. The ends lost 6 bases at V and 3 bases at J; junction bases unmatched: 6. The CDR3 nucleotides are TGTGCCAGCACCCCGGGACAGGGGATCTACAATGAGCAGTTCTTC. Translation: CASTPGQGIYNEQFF.

V gene TRBV25-1 combines with J gene TRBJ2-2; perhaps TRBD2 as D (6 bases). V was trimmed by 2 bases and J by 8 bases, leaving 9 bases between them. CDR3 length: 13 amino acids. Per germline, CDR1 MGHDK and CDR2 SYGVNS. CDR3 bases: TGTGCCAGCAGTGAACCGACTAGAGGGGAGCTGTTTTTT. It codes for CASSEPTRGELFF.

The chain employs TRBV10-1 and TRBJ2-2; 9 nucleotides line up with TRBD2. V trimming: 6 bases; J trimming: 4 bases; junction bases outside the gene matches: 6. Germline CDR1 reads WNHNN; CDR2 reads SYGVQD (reference sequence). CDR3 length: 15 residues. DNA of the CDR3: TGCGCCAGCAGCAAGCGGGAGGCGGGCACCGGGGAGCTGTTTTTT. The encoded protein is CASSKREAGTGELFF.

V is TRBV9 and J is TRBJ1-1; possible D gene TRBD1, 6 bases. The length of the CDR3 is 18 residues. Germline V gene lookup returns CDR1 SGDLS and CDR2 YYNGEE. Between the trimmed V and J ends, which lost 3 bases and 2 bases, there was a span of 23 bases. The chain's CDR3 is CASSATSGAASFNTEAFF. CDR3 DNA sequence: TGTGCCAGCAGCGCGACCTCAGGGGCCGCGAGTTTTAACACTGAAGCTTTCTTT.